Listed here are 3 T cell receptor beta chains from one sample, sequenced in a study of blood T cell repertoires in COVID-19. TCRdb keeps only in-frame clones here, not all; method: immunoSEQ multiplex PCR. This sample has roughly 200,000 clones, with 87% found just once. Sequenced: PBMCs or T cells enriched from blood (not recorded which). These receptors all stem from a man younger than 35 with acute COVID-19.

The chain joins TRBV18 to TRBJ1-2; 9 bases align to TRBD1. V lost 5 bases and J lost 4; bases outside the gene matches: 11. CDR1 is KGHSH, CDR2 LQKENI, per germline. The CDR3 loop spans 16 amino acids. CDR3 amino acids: CASSAEQGARGYGYTF. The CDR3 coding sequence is TGTGCCAGCTCAGCCGAACAGGGGGCTCGTGGCTATGGCTACACCTTC. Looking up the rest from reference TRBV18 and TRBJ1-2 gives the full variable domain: NAGVMQNPRHLVRRRGQEARLRCSPMKGHSHVYWYRQLPEEGLKFMVYLQKENIIDESGMPKERFSAEFPKEGPSILRIQQVVRGDSAAYFCASSAEQGARGYGYTFGSGTRLTVV.

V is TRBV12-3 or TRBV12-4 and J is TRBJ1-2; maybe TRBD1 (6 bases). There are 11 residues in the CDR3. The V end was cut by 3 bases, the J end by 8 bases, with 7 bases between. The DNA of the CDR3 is TGTGCCAGCAGTTTTGGGGGCGGCTACACCTTC. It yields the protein CASSFGGGYTF.

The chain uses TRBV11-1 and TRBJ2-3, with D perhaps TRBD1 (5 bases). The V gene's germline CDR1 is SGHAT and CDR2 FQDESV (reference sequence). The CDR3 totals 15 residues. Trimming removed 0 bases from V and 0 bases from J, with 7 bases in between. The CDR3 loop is CASSLARASTDTQYF. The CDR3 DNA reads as TGTGCCAGCAGCTTAGCCAGGGCTAGCACAGATACGCAGTATTTT.